This T cell receptor (beta chain) was documented in a study of CD8 T cells in Susac syndrome. Looking at the study overall: Intravenous immunoglobulin alone or corticosteroids were being given to patients with Susac syndrome at blood draw, unless they were therapy-naive.

Random hexamers primed reverse transcription of about 0.45 to 1 ug RNA. Coverage of TCR beta CDR3 amplification by immunoSEQ multiplex PCR extended to 54 Vbeta and 13 Jbeta. In TCRdb, the immunoSEQ multiplex PCR reads were re-called with MiXCR into one record per CDR3 protein. The table records 150,000 to 200,000 distinct CDR3 sequences, roughly 90% of them present only once. Sequencing was carried out using CD4+ T cells from PBMCs. This TCR came from a human donor with Susac syndrome.

DNA for the CDR3: TGTGCCAGTCAGCCTTCCCCGGGGGGGCACCTTATCGGGAGCTCCTACAATGAGCAGTTCTTC. As protein: CASQPSPGGHLIGSSYNEQFF. The chain couples TRBV19 to TRBJ2-1, with 8 positions matching TRBD2. Germline V gives CDR1 LNHDA, CDR2 SQIVND (reference sequence). CDR3 length: 21 amino acids. Trimming took 8 bases from V and 0 from J; bases not matched to a gene: 24.